These 21 T cell receptor beta chains were sequenced from one sample in a study of T cell responses to AZD1222 COVID-19 vaccine. TCRdb's copy holds only in-frame clones and misses some; the assay was immunoSEQ multiplex PCR. The table shows 150,000 to 200,000 clones, with 85% to 95% occurring only once. The material was peripheral blood, obtained on day 0 of AZD1222 vaccination. The receptors were sampled from an adult in good health.

The chain carries TRBV5-5 and TRBJ2-7; D call uncertain. The germline V and J ends were trimmed by 4 bases and 7 bases, with 9 bases remaining between them. The germline V gene has CDR1 SGHKS and CDR2 YYEKEE (reference sequence). This CDR3 has 11 residues. CDR3: CASSARLEQYF. The CDR3 coding sequence is TGTGCCAGCAGCGCCCGTCTAGAGCAGTACTTC.

V usage is TRBV7-8 and J usage is TRBJ2-2, with TRBD1 identical over 7 bases. Germline loops: CDR1 SGHVS, CDR2 FQNEAQ. The length of the CDR3 is 18 residues. The trim removed 3 bases at V and 1 base at J, leaving 11 bases unmatched. The CDR3 loop is CASSFPESWTGNTGELFF. CDR3 nucleotide sequence: TGTGCCAGCAGCTTTCCCGAATCGTGGACAGGGAACACCGGGGAGCTGTTTTTT.

The gene calls are TRBV19 and TRBJ1-5; D might be TRBD1 (5 bases). With 3 bases removed from V and 5 bases from J, the gap between germline ends came to 11 bases. The CDR3 covers 14 residues. Germline CDR1 is LNHDA and CDR2 is SQIVND (reference sequence). In nucleotides, the CDR3 is TGTGCCAGTAGTATGCAGGGAGGTGATCAGCCCCAGCATTTT. This encodes CASSMQGGDQPQHF.

This rearrangement joins TRBV6-2 or TRBV6-3 to TRBJ2-7; 11 positions agree with TRBD2. The CDR3 contains 14 residues. Germline CDR1 and CDR2: MNHEY and SVGEGT. With 5 bases clipped from V and 5 bases from J, the junction kept 5 bases outside the gene matches. CDR3 loop: CASSRLAGNNEQYF. CDR3 in DNA: TGTGCCAGCAGTAGACTAGCGGGAAACAACGAGCAGTACTTC.

The chain is built from TRBV11-2 and TRBJ2-5, with TRBD2 matching over 7 bases. Trimming cost V 3 bases and J 5 bases; bases outside gene matches: 18. CDR3 size: 18 residues. The germline gives CDR1 SGHAT, CDR2 FQNNGV. CDR3 sequence (DNA): TGTGCCAGCAGCTTGACGACTAGCCGGTATGGGGAATGGGAGACCCAGTACTTC. Protein: CASSLTTSRYGEWETQYF.

The chain employs TRBV24-1 and TRBJ2-7, with D unclear. Germline values: CDR1 KGHDR, CDR2 SFDVKD. The CDR3 spans 10 residues. Deletions cut 9 bases from V and 2 bases from J, with 4 bases between. The CDR3 loop reads CATDAYEQYF. DNA of the CDR3: TGTGCCACCGACGCCTACGAGCAGTACTTC.

The chain employs TRBV18 and TRBJ1-1, with 8 positions matching TRBD1. The CDR3 runs to 15 residues. From germline, CDR1 is KGHSH and CDR2 LQKENI. With 3 bases clipped from V and 11 bases from J, the junction kept 14 bases outside the gene matches. The DNA for the CDR3 is TGTGCCAGCTCACCCCCGGAGACAGGGGCTCGTCGGGCTTTCTTT. Translated, it gives CASSPPETGARRAFF.

This clone has only one observation. The chain links TRBV29-1 to TRBJ2-7, with unresolved D. The CDR3 consists of 12 residues. Germline CDR1 is SQVTM and CDR2 is ANQGSEA. The germline V and J ends were trimmed by 4 bases and 7 bases, with 14 bases remaining between them. The CDR3 sequence: CSVATNVAEQYF. CDR3 DNA: TGCAGCGTTGCGACAAACGTGGCGGAGCAGTACTTC.

The J gene is TRBJ2-7, the V gene TRBV18; 8 nucleotides align to TRBD1. From germline, CDR1 is KGHSH and CDR2 LQKENI. The CDR3 length is 14 residues. V dropped 3 bases and J dropped 1; count of bases not matched to a gene: 2. The CDR3: CASSPGTGSYEQYF. The CDR3, as DNA: TGTGCCAGCTCACCCGGGACAGGATCCTACGAGCAGTACTTC.

J is TRBJ2-7 and V is TRBV18; D is unresolved. This CDR3 contains 12 residues. The ends were cut back, 3 bases at V and 7 bases at J, with 10 bases in the middle. Germline CDR1 is KGHSH and CDR2 is LQKENI. Here the CDR3 DNA reads TGTGCCAGCTCACCCGCATCCGGGGAGCAGTACTTC. Its protein is CASSPASGEQYF.

In this sample, this clone turned up once. The V and J genes are TRBV18 and TRBJ2-1; D might be TRBD2 (6 bases). CDR3 length: 16 amino acids. The germline gives CDR1 KGHSH, CDR2 LQKENI. The V end lost 4 bases, the J end lost 0 bases, and 13 bases lay between the germline ends. CDR3 nucleotides: TGTGCCAGCTCACGACTAGATAAGGTCTCCTACAATGAGCAGTTCTTC. Protein sequence: CASSRLDKVSYNEQFF.

V and J are TRBV6-5 and TRBJ1-6, with D tentatively TRBD1 (5 bases). Germline V CDR1 and CDR2: MNHEY, SVGAGI. The V gene lost 5 bases and the J gene lost 6 bases, with 14 bases spanning the gap. The CDR3 sequence is 15 residues long. Written as DNA, the CDR3 is TGTGCCAGCAGTCAGGGACCTTTTGCTAATTCACCCCTCCACTTT. Its translation is CASSQGPFANSPLHF.

The chain is built from TRBV13 and TRBJ2-3; D tentatively reads TRBD1 or TRBD2 (6 bases each). CDR1 and CDR2 from the germline V gene are PRHDT and FYEKMQ (reference sequence). Trimming removed 2 bases from V and 9 bases from J, with 15 bases in between. The CDR3 is 14 amino acids. The CDR3 DNA is TGTGCCAGCAGCTTATCCCGGGGGCTCGGCACGCAGTATTTT. Residues: CASSLSRGLGTQYF.

The chain joins TRBV6-5 to TRBJ1-1; D gene uncertain. Germline assignment: CDR1 MNHEY and CDR2 SVGAGI. This CDR3 region has 13 residues. V gave up 4 bases and J gave up 7 bases, with 13 bases separating them. The DNA for the CDR3 is TGTGCCAGCAGTTCATATTCCGACGGTGAAGCTTTCTTT. It encodes CASSSYSDGEAFF.

This clone appeared once. The chain is built from TRBV15 and TRBJ2-1; TRBD2 matches 8 bases. Germline loops: CDR1 LNHNV, CDR2 YYDKDF (reference sequence). The CDR3 runs 14 residues. The junction had 8 bases not matched to a gene; V was cut back by 6 bases and J by 7 bases. The CDR3 DNA reads as TGTGCCACCAGTAGTAGACTAGCGCTGAATGAGCAGTTCTTC. It is translated as CATSSRLALNEQFF.

The chain has TRBV30 and TRBJ1-2; D might be TRBD1 (5 bases). The germline V gene encodes CDR1 GTSNPN and CDR2 SVGIG (reference sequence). Trimming removed 3 bases from V and 0 bases from J, with 14 bases in between. The CDR3 covers 15 residues. The CDR3 protein is CAWSQGPNTNYGYTF. The CDR3 DNA sequence: TGTGCCTGGAGCCAGGGACCCAATACTAACTATGGCTACACCTTC. Filled out from reference TRBV30 and TRBJ1-2, the complete variable domain reads SQTIHQWPATLVQPVGSPLSLECTVEGTSNPNLYWYRQAAGRGLQLLFYSVGIGQISSEVPQNLSASRPQDRQFILSSKKLLLSDSGFYLCAWSQGPNTNYGYTFGSGTRLTVV.

The chain carries TRBV5-4 and TRBJ2-3; perhaps TRBD1 as D (5 bases). Between the trimmed V and J ends, which lost 3 bases and 1 base, there was a span of 12 bases. This CDR3 is 15 amino acids long. Germline CDR1 reads SGHNT; CDR2 reads YYREEE (reference sequence). The CDR3 protein is CASSSGNRRTDTQYF. In DNA form, the CDR3 reads TGTGCCAGCAGCTCTGGTAACAGGCGCACAGATACGCAGTATTTT.

The chain couples TRBV29-1 to TRBJ1-1; D perhaps matches TRBD1 (6 bases). This CDR3 has 15 residues. V shed 8 bases and J shed 5 bases, with 24 bases lying between them. Per the germline V gene, CDR1 is SQVTM and CDR2 is ANQGSEA. CDR3: CSSKPSWGAGTEAFF. Written as DNA, the CDR3 is TGCAGCTCAAAACCCTCCTGGGGGGCGGGAACTGAAGCTTTCTTT.

J is TRBJ1-2 and V is TRBV12-3 or TRBV12-4; D is possibly TRBD1 (5 bases). Trimming removed 7 bases from V and 4 bases from J, with 10 bases in between. This CDR3 is 12 amino acids long. The CDR3, as DNA: TGTGCCAGCATGGACATACCCTATGGCTACACCTTC. Its translation: CASMDIPYGYTF.

J is TRBJ2-1 and V is TRBV9; a possible D gene is TRBD2 (5 bases). V was shortened by 0 bases and J by 5 bases, with 12 bases between the two germline ends. CDR1 SGDLS and CDR2 YYNGEE come from the germline V gene. CDR3 length equals 15 residues. The CDR3 loop is CASSVVGVKNNEQFF. CDR3 DNA sequence: TGTGCCAGCAGCGTAGTGGGAGTTAAGAACAATGAGCAGTTCTTC.

This chain connects TRBV18 to TRBJ1-1; 8 positions match TRBD1. This CDR3 has 13 amino acids. Trimming took 8 bases from V and 0 from J; bases not matched to a gene: 2. Germline V CDR1 and CDR2: KGHSH, LQKENI. This chain's CDR3 is CASRTGMNTEAFF. CDR3 sequence (DNA): TGTGCCAGCCGGACAGGGATGAACACTGAAGCTTTCTTT.